This T cell receptor (beta chain) was documented in a study of OX40 agonist ivuxolimab in advanced cancers. Study overall: Dose-escalation subjects each had hepatocellular carcinoma, melanoma, renal cell or head and neck cancer. General study results and limits: Low normalized T-cell clonal expansion also characterized some of the nonresponders.

Assay used: immunoSEQ multiplex PCR; TCRdb lists only in-frame clones, some missing. The sample lists fewer than 100,000 clones, 86% occurring once. Regarding this clone: The target antigen is unknown.

Enrollment shut out patients with autoimmune disease history or systemic immunosuppression. The sample in question was CD4+ or CD8+ T cells sorted from blood, obtained in a trial of the OX40 agonist ivuxolimab. This TCR came from an adult with an advanced solid tumor such as melanoma, head and neck, liver or kidney cancer.

The CDR3 reads CASRDESGKGETQYF. For the CDR3, the DNA is TGTGCCAGCAGAGACGAGTCAGGGAAGGGAGAGACCCAGTACTTC. V and J are TRBV7-9 and TRBJ2-5; tentatively, D is TRBD1 (5 bases). Germline-derived CDR1 and CDR2 are SEHNR and FQNEAQ (reference sequence). Trimming took off 6 bases at V and 4 bases at J, with 18 bases between the two ends. The CDR3 has 15 residues.